This entry describes one TCR beta chain. The sample is drawn from a study of T cell responses to AZD1222 COVID-19 vaccine. Profiling relied on immunoSEQ multiplex PCR, and the TCRdb table lists in-frame clones only, not all of them. The sample carries approximately 150,000 clones, around nine tenths recorded once. V was pared by 3 bases and J by 1 base, with 2 bases of the junction left unmatched. Germline V gives CDR1 KGHSH, CDR2 LQKENI. The CDR3 length is 14 residues. This sample comprised peripheral blood, obtained on day 0 of AZD1222 vaccination. The receptor comes from an adult in good health. V is TRBV18 and J is TRBJ1-1; 7 bases are shared with TRBD1. The CDR3 region is CASSPYRGNTEAFF. In DNA, the CDR3 is TGTGCCAGCTCACCTTACAGGGGGAACACTGAAGCTTTCTTT. Drawing the rest from reference TRBV18 and TRBJ1-1, the complete variable domain is NAGVMQNPRHLVRRRGQEARLRCSPMKGHSHVYWYRQLPEEGLKFMVYLQKENIIDESGMPKERFSAEFPKEGPSILRIQQVVRGDSAAYFCASSPYRGNTEAFFGQGTRLTVV.